This T cell receptor (beta chain) came from a study of T cell responses to AZD1222 COVID-19 vaccine. Findings and caveats of the study: Reports indicate that nearly half of spike-specific TCRs are directed at unmutated variant regions. Sampling captured repertoires only after the peak T cell response. Donor demographics were predominantly white British with a female majority; clonal diversity may be underestimated. Baseline serology detected seropositivity in only a handful of AZD1222 recipients.

Points on this clone: The antigen is unknown.

Profiling relied on immunoSEQ multiplex PCR, and the TCRdb table lists in-frame clones only, not all of them. The sample lists approximately 70,000 clones, more than 75% occurring once. The TCR was taken from an adult who received the MenACWY meningococcal vaccine as a control. The sequences come from peripheral blood, collected 28 days after the second dose of the MenACWY control vaccine.

CDR3: CASSIQGISGYTF. The CDR3 DNA follows: TGTGCCAGTAGTATACAGGGGATCAGTGGCTACACCTTC. The rearrangement links TRBV19 to TRBJ1-2, with D maybe TRBD1 (6 bases). The germline V and J ends were trimmed by 2 bases and 7 bases, with 11 bases remaining between them. CDR1 and CDR2 (germline): LNHDA, SQIVND (reference sequence). The CDR3 extends over 13 amino acids.